These 21 T cell receptor beta chains were all obtained from the same sample, sequenced in a study of T-cell reconstitution after alpha-beta-depleted transplantation in children. Unique molecular identifiers were incorporated during preparation of the TCRbeta library. TCRdb re-analysed the PCR reads in MiXCR, keeping a single row per CDR3 protein. The table lists some 290,000 distinct CDR3 sequences, more than 9% of them singletons. The specimen was PBMCs from the stem cell graft donor, collected from the stem cell graft. The receptors shown here come from a human donor who donated a stem cell graft to a child with SCID.

This clonotype turned up a few times. The gene calls are TRBV20-1 and TRBJ2-1, with 8 bases lining up with TRBD2. V dropped 5 bases and J dropped 6; count of bases not matched to a gene: 12. Germline CDR1 DFQATT, CDR2 SNEGSKA (reference sequence). This CDR3 comprises 15 residues. CDR3 coding DNA: TGCAGTGCTCCCCCCCGGGGGGGGGTTTTCAATGAGCAGTTCTTC. It is translated as CSAPPRGGVFNEQFF.

This clonotype appeared many times. The CDR3 protein is CASSLSNIGTQYF. The DNA for the CDR3 is TGTGCCAGCAGTTTATCGAATATTGGTACGCAGTATTTT. The chain links TRBV27 to TRBJ2-3; D not resolved. The CDR3 totals 13 residues. V lost 0 bases to trimming and J lost 8 bases, with 9 bases between them. CDR1 and CDR2 from the germline V gene are MNHEY and SMNVEV (reference sequence).

This clonotype was observed a few times. V gene TRBV7-9 combines with J gene TRBJ2-7, with D possibly being TRBD1 (5 bases). The CDR3 is 14 amino acids. Trimming took off 4 bases at V and 6 bases at J, with 16 bases between the two ends. Germline values: CDR1 SEHNR, CDR2 FQNEAQ (reference sequence). The CDR3 here is CASSWPNQGSEQYF. In DNA, the CDR3 is TGTGCCAGCAGCTGGCCAAACCAGGGTTCCGAGCAGTACTTC.

This clonotype was seen a few times. The chain employs TRBV6-1 and TRBJ1-2; D ambiguous. This CDR3 is built from 13 residues. V gave up 3 bases and J gave up 4 bases, with 9 bases separating them. CDR1 MNHNS and CDR2 SASEGT come from the germline V gene. The CDR3 region has the DNA TGTGCCAGCAGTGATGCGGGCGGCTATGGCTACACCTTC. Its translation: CASSDAGGYGYTF.

The chain couples TRBV7-2 to TRBJ1-2, with D hard to call. Germline CDR1 and CDR2: SGHTA and FQGNSA. This CDR3 contains 13 residues. The germline V and J ends were trimmed by 1 base and 4 bases, with 7 bases remaining between them. In nucleotides, the CDR3 is TGTGCCAGCAGCTTAGAACAGATCTATGGCTACACCTTC. This codes for CASSLEQIYGYTF.

As concerns this clonotype: Sequence at one end of the junction differs from germline and may be a read error. CDR3 DNA sequence: TGTGCCAGCAGAACAGGGGTGCCTGGAAACACAATATATTTT. Translation: CASRTGVPGNTIYF. V usage is TRBV12-3 or TRBV12-4 and J usage is TRBJ1-3, with TRBD1 matching over 7 bases. The CDR3 loop spans 14 amino acids.

Note on this clonotype: Since a much larger clone is just one base distant, this may be a read error. The chain joins TRBV27 to TRBJ1-1, with 10 bases that match TRBD1. The trim removed 8 bases at V and 5 bases at J, leaving 5 bases unmatched. There are 13 residues in the CDR3. Germline lookup yields CDR1 MNHEY and CDR2 SMNVEV (reference sequence). CDR3 loop: CASGRQGATEAFF. Written as DNA, the CDR3 is TGTGCCAGCGGCAGACAGGGGGCAACTGAAGCTTTCTTT.

This clonotype was detected only a few times. In DNA form, the CDR3 reads TGCAGTGCCAGAAAGACAGGGAACGTCGCCGGGGAGCTGTTTTTT. Protein: CSARKTGNVAGELFF. The V and J genes are TRBV20-1 and TRBJ2-2, with 7 bases fitting TRBD1. V trimming: 6 bases; J trimming: 6 bases; junction bases outside the gene matches: 13. The CDR3 length is 15 residues. The germline CDR1 and CDR2 sequences are DFQATT and SNEGSKA (reference sequence).

This sequence joins TRBV5-1 and TRBJ1-1; D might be TRBD1 (5 bases). Germline assignment: CDR1 SGHRS and CDR2 YFSETQ. Trimming pared 3 bases from V and 1 base from J, leaving 13 bases between. The CDR3 has 15 residues. CDR3 nucleotides: TGCGCCAGCAGCTCGGAAGGTAGGGGGAACACTGAAGCTTTCTTT. It translates to CASSSEGRGNTEAFF. The entire variable domain, with the rest obtained from reference TRBV5-1 and TRBJ1-1, is as follows: KAGVTQTPRYLIKTRGQQVTLSCSPISGHRSVSWYQQTPGQGLQFLFEYFSETQRNKGNFPGRFSGRQFSNSRSEMNVSTLELGDSALYLCASSSEGRGNTEAFFGQGTRLTVV.

The chain carries TRBV14 and TRBJ2-1; D ambiguous. CDR3 size: 13 residues. In germline, CDR1 is SGHDN, CDR2 FVKESK. Trimming shortened V by 1 base and J by 5 bases, and 6 bases separated the two germline ends. This chain's CDR3 is CASSQGLNNEQFF. The CDR3 DNA reads as TGTGCCAGCAGCCAAGGACTTAACAATGAGCAGTTCTTC. The whole variable domain, remainder taken from reference TRBV14 and TRBJ2-1, is EAGVTQFPSHSVIEKGQTVTLRCDPISGHDNLYWYRRVMGKEIKFLLHFVKESKQDESGMPNNRFLAERTGGTYSTLKVQPAELEDSGVYFCASSQGLNNEQFFGPGTRLTVL.

V usage is TRBV6-5 and J usage is TRBJ2-4; D gene unclear. Germline lookup yields CDR1 MNHEY and CDR2 SVGAGI. The CDR3 spans 14 residues. Trimming removed 2 bases at V and 8 bases at J, with 13 bases between. The CDR3 region has the DNA TGTGCCAGCAGTTACCCGGGTCTGGAACACATTCAGTACTTC. Its translation is CASSYPGLEHIQYF.

This clonotype was counted a few times. A read error may produce the germline difference seen at one junction end. The genes are TRBV20-1 and TRBJ2-5; D assignment may be TRBD1 or TRBD2 (5 bases each). This CDR3 is built from 11 residues. Germline V gene data show CDR1 as DFQATT and CDR2 as SNEGSKA (reference sequence). For the CDR3, the DNA is TGCAGTGCTAACCGGGACCCCGACTACCACTTC. This encodes CSANRDPDYHF.

CDR3 DNA: TGCAGTGCTTGCTTGGAGGGCGACCTAAACGAGCAGTACTTC. Its protein is CSACLEGDLNEQYF. The chain links TRBV20-1 to TRBJ2-7; D possibly corresponds to TRBD2 (6 bases). The CDR3 extends over 14 amino acids. CDR1 is DFQATT, CDR2 SNEGSKA, per germline (reference sequence). With 5 bases removed from V and 5 bases from J, the gap between germline ends came to 19 bases.

This chain connects TRBV5-1 to TRBJ2-7; 11 bases line up with TRBD1. CDR3 size: 14 residues. The trim removed 3 bases at V and 5 bases at J, leaving 4 bases unmatched. Germline CDR1 and CDR2: SGHRS and YFSETQ. The CDR3 protein is CASSSWTGGDEQYF. The CDR3, as DNA: TGCGCCAGCAGCTCCTGGACAGGGGGCGACGAGCAGTACTTC. Drawing the rest from reference TRBV5-1 and TRBJ2-7, the complete variable domain is KAGVTQTPRYLIKTRGQQVTLSCSPISGHRSVSWYQQTPGQGLQFLFEYFSETQRNKGNFPGRFSGRQFSNSRSEMNVSTLELGDSALYLCASSSWTGGDEQYFGPGTRLTVT.

Many counts were recorded for this clonotype. The rearrangement uses TRBV15 and TRBJ1-1; D unresolved. Germline CDR1 LNHNV, CDR2 YYDKDF (reference sequence). The CDR3 sequence is 13 residues long. Trimming took 6 bases from V and 3 from J, leaving 11 bases between them. CDR3 in amino acids: CATSGRIYTEAFF. The CDR3 DNA reads as TGTGCCACCAGTGGCAGGATCTACACTGAAGCTTTCTTT.

The chain carries TRBV5-1 and TRBJ2-3, with 14 bases that match TRBD2. Germline V gene data show CDR1 as SGHRS and CDR2 as YFSETQ. The CDR3 covers 18 residues. V shed 0 bases and J 2 bases; nucleotides not matched to a gene: 5. The CDR3 nucleotides are TGCGCCAGCAGCTTGGAAGAGACTAGCGGGGGGGTCACAGATACGCAGTATTTT. Its protein is CASSLEETSGGVTDTQYF.

The table lists this clonotype with many counts. The J gene is TRBJ2-2, the V gene TRBV29-1; TRBD2 matches at 7 bases. The germline V gene encodes CDR1 SQVTM and CDR2 ANQGSEA. The CDR3 length is 13 residues. The J segment lost 4 bases and the V segment lost 4 bases, leaving 3 bases of the junction unmatched. The CDR3 spells CSVVGGVTGELFF. The CDR3 DNA follows: TGCAGCGTTGTGGGGGGGGTCACCGGGGAGCTGTTTTTT.

J is TRBJ2-1 and V is TRBV12-3 or TRBV12-4, with 10 bases identical to TRBD2. V dropped 7 bases and J dropped 6; count of bases not matched to a gene: 15. This CDR3 is built from 17 residues. CDR3 bases: TGTGCCAGCACCCCGCTCCAAGCGGGGGGGTCGTTCAATGAGCAGTTCTTC. As protein: CASTPLQAGGSFNEQFF.

This clonotype has a handful of counts. The rearrangement joins TRBV9 to TRBJ1-1; TRBD1 is a possible D gene (6 bases). V lost 3 bases and J 4 bases, leaving 16 bases between the germline ends. The CDR3 sequence is 15 residues long. In germline, CDR1 is SGDLS, CDR2 YYNGEE. The chain's CDR3 is CASSASTGFGTEAFF. The CDR3 region has the DNA TGTGCCAGCAGCGCGTCTACAGGGTTCGGCACTGAAGCTTTCTTT.

This clonotype has at least ten counts. The chain couples TRBV18 to TRBJ1-6; D possibly corresponds to TRBD1 (5 bases). V dropped 4 bases and J dropped 5 bases, with 21 bases sitting between them. This CDR3 has 18 residues. Germline CDR1 reads KGHSH; CDR2 reads LQKENI. The CDR3 protein is CASSLLKDTESHNSPLHF. In DNA form, the CDR3 reads TGTGCCAGCTCACTTCTCAAGGACACCGAATCCCATAATTCACCCCTCCACTTT. Combining the CDR3 with reference TRBV18 and TRBJ1-6 gives the whole variable domain NAGVMQNPRHLVRRRGQEARLRCSPMKGHSHVYWYRQLPEEGLKFMVYLQKENIIDESGMPKERFSAEFPKEGPSILRIQQVVRGDSAAYFCASSLLKDTESHNSPLHFGNGTRLTVT.

In its sample, this clonotype was seen once. The chain is built from TRBV9 and TRBJ2-3, with 11 positions matching TRBD2. The CDR3 extends over 16 amino acids. Germline CDR1 SGDLS, CDR2 YYNGEE. V lost 3 bases to trimming and J lost 2 bases; unmatched junction nucleotides: 5. CDR3 residues: CASSEGTSGNTDTQYF. The CDR3 bases are TGTGCCAGCAGCGAGGGGACTAGCGGAAACACAGATACGCAGTATTTT.